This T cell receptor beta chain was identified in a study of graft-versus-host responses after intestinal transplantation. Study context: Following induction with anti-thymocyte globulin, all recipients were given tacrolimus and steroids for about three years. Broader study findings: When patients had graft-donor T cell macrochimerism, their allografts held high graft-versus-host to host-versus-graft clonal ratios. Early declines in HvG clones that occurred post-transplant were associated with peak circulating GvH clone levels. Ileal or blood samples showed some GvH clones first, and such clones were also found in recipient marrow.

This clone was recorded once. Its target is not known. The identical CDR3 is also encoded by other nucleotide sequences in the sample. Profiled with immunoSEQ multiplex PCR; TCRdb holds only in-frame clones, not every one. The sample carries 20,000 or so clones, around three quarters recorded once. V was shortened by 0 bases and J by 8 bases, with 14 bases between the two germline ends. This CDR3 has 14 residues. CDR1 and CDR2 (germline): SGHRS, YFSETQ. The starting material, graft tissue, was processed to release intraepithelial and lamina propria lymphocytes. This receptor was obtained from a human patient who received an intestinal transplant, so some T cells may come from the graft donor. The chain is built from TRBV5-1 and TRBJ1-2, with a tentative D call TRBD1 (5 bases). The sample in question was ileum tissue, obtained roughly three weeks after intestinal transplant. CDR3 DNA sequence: TGCGCCAGCAGCTTGGGAGGGGAGGGTGACGGCTACACCTTC. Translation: CASSLGGEGDGYTF.